The clone carrying this T cell receptor beta chain has only a few counts. Antigen unknown. This entry belongs to a study of post-analysis software for immune sequencing data. Study details: Clinical courses comprised relapsing-remitting, secondary progressive and progressive-relapsing multiple sclerosis.

Germline CDR1 and CDR2: SGHRS and YFSETQ. This CDR3 contains 16 residues. The trim removed 0 bases at V and 0 bases at J, leaving 2 bases unmatched. Unique molecular identifiers tagged the TCR beta cDNA libraries. T cells numbering about 0.85 to 11 million yielded cDNA molecules that totaled roughly 500,000. One entry per CDR3 protein results from TCRdb running MiXCR on the PCR reads. Of hundreds of thousands of distinct CDR3 sequences listed, roughly 27% were seen once; the top ten hold around 0.56%. The study's findings and limits: Versus controls, multiple sclerosis patients showed significantly lower diversity (normalized Chao1). F measure clustering grouped samples strongly by preparation batch. Four to six TRBV segments were more frequent in patients than controls; TRBV5-6, TRBV5-1 and TRBV20-1 belonged to this group.

The sequenced sample was blood. This chain connects TRBV5-1 to TRBJ2-7, with 11 bases matching TRBD2. This TCR was sampled from a girl between 5 and 17 years old with multiple sclerosis. The CDR3 coding sequence is TGCGCCAGCAGCTTGGCCGGGACTAGCGGCTCCTACGAGCAGTACTTC. This sequence encodes CASSLAGTSGSYEQYF.